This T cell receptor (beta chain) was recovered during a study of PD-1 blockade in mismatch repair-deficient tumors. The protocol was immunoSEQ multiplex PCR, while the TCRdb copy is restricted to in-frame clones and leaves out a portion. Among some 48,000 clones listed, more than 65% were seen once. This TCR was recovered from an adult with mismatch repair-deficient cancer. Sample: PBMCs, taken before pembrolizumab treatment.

The CDR3 region is CASRWTSGNDEQFF. CDR3 nucleotide sequence: TGTGCCAGCCGATGGACTAGCGGGAATGATGAGCAGTTCTTC. The rearrangement joins TRBV7-2 to TRBJ2-1; TRBD2 agrees at 12 bases. Germline CDR1 and CDR2: SGHTA and FQGNSA. This CDR3 region has 14 residues. V gave up 8 bases and J gave up 8 bases; unmatched junction bases: 7.